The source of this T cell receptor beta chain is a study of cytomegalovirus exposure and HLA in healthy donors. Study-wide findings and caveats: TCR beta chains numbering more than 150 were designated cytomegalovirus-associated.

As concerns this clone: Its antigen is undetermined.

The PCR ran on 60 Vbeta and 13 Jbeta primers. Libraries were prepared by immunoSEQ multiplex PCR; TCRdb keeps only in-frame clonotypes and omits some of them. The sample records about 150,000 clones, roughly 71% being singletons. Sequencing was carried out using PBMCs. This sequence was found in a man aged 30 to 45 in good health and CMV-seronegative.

The CDR3 DNA reads TGTGCCAGCAGTTTACAAGGGGGGGCAGGTACGCAGTATTTT. Translated, it gives CASSLQGGAGTQYF. The V gene is TRBV28, the J gene TRBJ2-3; TRBD2 is a possible D gene (7 bases). V lost 2 bases and J lost 8, with 14 bases in between. The V gene's germline CDR1 is MDHEN and CDR2 SYDVKM. CDR3 size: 14 residues.